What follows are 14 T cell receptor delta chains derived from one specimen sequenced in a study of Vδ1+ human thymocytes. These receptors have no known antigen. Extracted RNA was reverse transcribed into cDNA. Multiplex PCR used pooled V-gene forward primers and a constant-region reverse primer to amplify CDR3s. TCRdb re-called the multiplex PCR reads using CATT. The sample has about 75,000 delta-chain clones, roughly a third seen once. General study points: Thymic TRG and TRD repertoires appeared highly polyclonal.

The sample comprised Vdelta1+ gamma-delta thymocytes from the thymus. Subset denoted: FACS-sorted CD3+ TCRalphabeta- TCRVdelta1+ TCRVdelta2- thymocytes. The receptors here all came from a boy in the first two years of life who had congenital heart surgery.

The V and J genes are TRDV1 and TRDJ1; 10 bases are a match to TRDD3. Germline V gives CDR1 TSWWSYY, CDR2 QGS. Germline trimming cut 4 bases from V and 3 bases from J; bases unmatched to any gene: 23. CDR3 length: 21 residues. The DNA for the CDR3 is TGTGCTCTTGGGGTCCCCAGACCCGCGTACTGGGGGATCGGCCCTCCCGATAAACTCATCTTT. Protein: CALGVPRPAYWGIGPPDKLIF.

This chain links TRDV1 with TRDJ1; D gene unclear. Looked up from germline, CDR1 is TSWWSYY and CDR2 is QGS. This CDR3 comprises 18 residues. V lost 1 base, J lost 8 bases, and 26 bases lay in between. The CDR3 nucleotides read TGTGCTCTTGGGGAACCGTTCGACCCCAGCCGAGACAGCTTCAAACTCATCTTT. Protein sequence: CALGEPFDPSRDSFKLIF.

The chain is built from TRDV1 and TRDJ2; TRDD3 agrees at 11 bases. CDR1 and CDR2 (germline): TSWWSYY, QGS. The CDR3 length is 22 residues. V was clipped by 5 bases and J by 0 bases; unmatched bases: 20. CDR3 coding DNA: TGTGCTCTTGGGTCTCCCTTAAACGGTGGGGGATACGCGAACTCTTTGACAGCACAACTCTTCTTT. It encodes CALGSPLNGGGYANSLTAQLFF.

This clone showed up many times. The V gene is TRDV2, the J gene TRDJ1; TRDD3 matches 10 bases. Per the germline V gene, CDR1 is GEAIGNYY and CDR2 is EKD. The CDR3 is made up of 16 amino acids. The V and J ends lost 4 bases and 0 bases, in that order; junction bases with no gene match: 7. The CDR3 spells CACELGDLQNTDKLIF. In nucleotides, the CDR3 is TGTGCCTGTGAACTGGGGGATCTCCAGAACACCGATAAACTCATCTTT.

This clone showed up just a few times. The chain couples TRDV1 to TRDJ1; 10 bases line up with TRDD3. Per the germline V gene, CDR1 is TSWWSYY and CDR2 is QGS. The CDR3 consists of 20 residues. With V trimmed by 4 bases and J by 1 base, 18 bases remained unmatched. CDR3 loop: CALGVAFLRSGGYITDKLIF. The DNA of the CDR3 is TGTGCTCTTGGGGTTGCGTTCCTACGGTCTGGGGGATATATCACCGATAAACTCATCTTT.

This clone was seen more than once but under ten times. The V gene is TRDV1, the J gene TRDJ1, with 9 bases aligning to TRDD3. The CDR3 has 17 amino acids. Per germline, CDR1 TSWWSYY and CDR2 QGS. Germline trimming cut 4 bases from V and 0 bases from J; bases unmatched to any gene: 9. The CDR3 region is CALGAPSAGGYTDKLIF. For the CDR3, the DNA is TGTGCTCTTGGGGCTCCGTCTGCTGGGGGATACACCGATAAACTCATCTTT.

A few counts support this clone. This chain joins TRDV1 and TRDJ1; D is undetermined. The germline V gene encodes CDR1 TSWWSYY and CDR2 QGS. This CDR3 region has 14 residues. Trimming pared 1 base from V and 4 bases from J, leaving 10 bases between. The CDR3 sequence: CALGEPQGRDKLIF. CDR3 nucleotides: TGTGCTCTTGGGGAACCCCAGGGGCGCGATAAACTCATCTTT.

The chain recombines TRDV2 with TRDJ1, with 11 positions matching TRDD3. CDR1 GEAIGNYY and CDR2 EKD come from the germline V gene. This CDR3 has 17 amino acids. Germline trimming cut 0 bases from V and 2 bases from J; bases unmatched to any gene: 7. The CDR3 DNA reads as TGTGCCTGTGACACCCGGTGTCTGGGGGATACAACCGATAAACTCATCTTT. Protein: CACDTRCLGDTTDKLIF.

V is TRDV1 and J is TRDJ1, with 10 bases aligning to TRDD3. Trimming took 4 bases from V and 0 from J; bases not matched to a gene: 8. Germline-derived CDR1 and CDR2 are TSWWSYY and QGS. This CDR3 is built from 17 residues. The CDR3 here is CALGVLGGYFYTDKLIF. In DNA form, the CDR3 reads TGTGCTCTTGGGGTCCTTGGGGGATACTTCTACACCGATAAACTCATCTTT.

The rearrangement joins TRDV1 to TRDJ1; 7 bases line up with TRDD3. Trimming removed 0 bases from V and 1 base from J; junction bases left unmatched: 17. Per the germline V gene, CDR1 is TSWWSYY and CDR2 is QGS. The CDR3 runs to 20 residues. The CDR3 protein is CALGELVTLAGGPGTDKLIF. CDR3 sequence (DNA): TGTGCTCTTGGGGAACTAGTAACCTTGGCTGGGGGGCCCGGCACCGATAAACTCATCTTT.

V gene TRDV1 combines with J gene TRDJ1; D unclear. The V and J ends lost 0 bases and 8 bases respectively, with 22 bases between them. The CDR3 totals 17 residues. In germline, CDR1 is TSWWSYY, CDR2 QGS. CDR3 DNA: TGTGCTCTTGGGGAACTTAACACAGGGTGGCCGGATTTAAAACTCATCTTT. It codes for CALGELNTGWPDLKLIF.

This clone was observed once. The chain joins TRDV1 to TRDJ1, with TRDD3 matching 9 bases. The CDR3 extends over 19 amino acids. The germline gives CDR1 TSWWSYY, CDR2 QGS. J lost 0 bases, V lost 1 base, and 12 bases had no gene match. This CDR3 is CALGERCPGGWSNTDKLIF. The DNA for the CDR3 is TGTGCTCTTGGGGAACGGTGTCCTGGGGGATGGTCTAACACCGATAAACTCATCTTT.

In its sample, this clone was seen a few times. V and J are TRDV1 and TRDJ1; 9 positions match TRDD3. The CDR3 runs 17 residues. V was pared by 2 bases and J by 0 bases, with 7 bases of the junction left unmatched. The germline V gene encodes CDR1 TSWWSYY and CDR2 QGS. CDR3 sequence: CALGEACPGGYTDKLIF. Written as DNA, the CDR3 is TGTGCTCTTGGGGAAGCTTGTCCTGGGGGATACACCGATAAACTCATCTTT.

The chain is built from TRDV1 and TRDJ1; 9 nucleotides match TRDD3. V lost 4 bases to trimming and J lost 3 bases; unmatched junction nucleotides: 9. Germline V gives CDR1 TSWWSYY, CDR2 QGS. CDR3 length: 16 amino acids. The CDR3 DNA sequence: TGTGCTCTTGGGGCCTTTTGGGGATACGTATCCGATAAACTCATCTTT. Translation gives CALGAFWGYVSDKLIF.